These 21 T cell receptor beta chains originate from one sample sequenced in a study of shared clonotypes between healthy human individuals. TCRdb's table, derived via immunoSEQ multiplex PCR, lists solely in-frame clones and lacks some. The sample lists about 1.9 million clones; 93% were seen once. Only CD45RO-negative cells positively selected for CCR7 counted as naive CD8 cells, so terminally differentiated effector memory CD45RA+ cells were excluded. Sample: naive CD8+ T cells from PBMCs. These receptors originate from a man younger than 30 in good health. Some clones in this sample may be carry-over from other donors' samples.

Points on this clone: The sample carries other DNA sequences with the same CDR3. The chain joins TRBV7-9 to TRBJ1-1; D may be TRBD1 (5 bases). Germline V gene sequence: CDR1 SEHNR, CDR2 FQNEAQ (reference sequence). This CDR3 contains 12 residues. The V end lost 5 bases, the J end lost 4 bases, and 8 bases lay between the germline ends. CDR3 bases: TGTGCCAGCAGCCCCCAGGGCACTGAAGCTTTCTTT. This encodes CASSPQGTEAFF.

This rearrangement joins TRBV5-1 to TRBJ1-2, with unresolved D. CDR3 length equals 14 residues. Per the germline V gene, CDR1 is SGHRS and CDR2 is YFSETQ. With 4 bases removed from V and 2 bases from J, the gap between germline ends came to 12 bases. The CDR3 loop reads CASSDPQMNYGYTF. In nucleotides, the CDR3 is TGCGCCAGCAGCGACCCACAGATGAACTATGGCTACACCTTC.

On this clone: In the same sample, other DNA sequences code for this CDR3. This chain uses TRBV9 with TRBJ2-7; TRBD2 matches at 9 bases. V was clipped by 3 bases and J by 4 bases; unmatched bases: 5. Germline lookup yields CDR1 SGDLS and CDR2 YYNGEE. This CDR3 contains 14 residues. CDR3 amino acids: CASSAGLASYEQYF. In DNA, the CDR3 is TGTGCCAGCAGCGCGGGACTAGCTTCTTACGAGCAGTACTTC.

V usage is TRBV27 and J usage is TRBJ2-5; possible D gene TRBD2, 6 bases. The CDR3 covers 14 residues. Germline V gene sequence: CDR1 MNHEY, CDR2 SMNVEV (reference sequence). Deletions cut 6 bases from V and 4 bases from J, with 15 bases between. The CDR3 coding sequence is TGTGCCAGCAGCTACCGTTCCGGGGGAGAGACCCAGTACTTC. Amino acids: CASSYRSGGETQYF.

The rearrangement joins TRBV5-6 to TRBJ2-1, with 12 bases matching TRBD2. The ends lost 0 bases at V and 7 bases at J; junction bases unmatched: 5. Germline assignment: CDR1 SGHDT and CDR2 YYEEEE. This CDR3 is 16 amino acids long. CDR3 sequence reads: CASSLAASGRGNEQFF. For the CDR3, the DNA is TGTGCCAGCAGCTTGGCGGCTAGCGGGAGGGGGAATGAGCAGTTCTTC.

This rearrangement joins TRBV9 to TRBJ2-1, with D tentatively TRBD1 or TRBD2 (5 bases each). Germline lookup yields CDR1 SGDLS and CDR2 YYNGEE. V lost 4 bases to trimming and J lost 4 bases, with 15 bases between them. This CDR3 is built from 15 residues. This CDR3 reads CASSPTGTVYNEQFF. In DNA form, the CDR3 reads TGTGCCAGCAGCCCGACCGGGACGGTATACAATGAGCAGTTCTTC.

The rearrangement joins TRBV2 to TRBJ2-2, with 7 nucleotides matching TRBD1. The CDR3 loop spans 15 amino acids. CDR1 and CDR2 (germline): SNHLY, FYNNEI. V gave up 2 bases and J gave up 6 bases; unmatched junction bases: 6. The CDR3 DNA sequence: TGTGCCAGCAGTGAACAAGGGGGCGCCCCCGGGGAGCTGTTTTTT. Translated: CASSEQGGAPGELFF.

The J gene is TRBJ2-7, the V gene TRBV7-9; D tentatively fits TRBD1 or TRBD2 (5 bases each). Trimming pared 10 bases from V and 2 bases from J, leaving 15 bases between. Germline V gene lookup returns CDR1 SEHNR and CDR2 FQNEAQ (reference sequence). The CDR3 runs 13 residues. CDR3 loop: CATQPGTAYEQYF. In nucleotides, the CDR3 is TGTGCCACCCAACCCGGGACGGCCTACGAGCAGTACTTC.

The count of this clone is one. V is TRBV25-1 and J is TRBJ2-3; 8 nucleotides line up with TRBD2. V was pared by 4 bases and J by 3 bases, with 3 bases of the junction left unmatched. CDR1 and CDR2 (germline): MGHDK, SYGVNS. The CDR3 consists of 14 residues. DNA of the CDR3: TGTGCCAGCAGTGGAGCGGGAGTTACAGATACGCAGTATTTT. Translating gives CASSGAGVTDTQYF.

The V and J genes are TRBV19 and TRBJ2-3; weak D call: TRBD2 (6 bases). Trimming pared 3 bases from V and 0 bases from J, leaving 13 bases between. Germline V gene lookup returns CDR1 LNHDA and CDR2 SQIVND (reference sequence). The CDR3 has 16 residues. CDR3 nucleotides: TGTGCCAGTAGTATTAGCGGAGTAGCTAGCACAGATACGCAGTATTTT. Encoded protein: CASSISGVASTDTQYF.

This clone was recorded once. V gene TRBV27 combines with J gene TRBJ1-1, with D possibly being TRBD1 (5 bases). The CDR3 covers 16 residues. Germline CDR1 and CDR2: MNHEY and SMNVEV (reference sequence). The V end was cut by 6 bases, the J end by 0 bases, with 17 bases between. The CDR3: CASRDVRGRVNTEAFF. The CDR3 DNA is TGTGCCAGCAGGGACGTGCGGGGCAGGGTGAACACTGAAGCTTTCTTT.

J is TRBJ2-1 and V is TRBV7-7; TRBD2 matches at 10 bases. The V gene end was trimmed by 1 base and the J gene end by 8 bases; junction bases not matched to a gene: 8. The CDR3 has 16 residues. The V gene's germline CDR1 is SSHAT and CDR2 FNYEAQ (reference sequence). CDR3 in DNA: TGTGCCAGCAGCTTAGGGGCTAGCGGGAGTATGGATGAGCAGTTCTTC. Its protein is CASSLGASGSMDEQFF.

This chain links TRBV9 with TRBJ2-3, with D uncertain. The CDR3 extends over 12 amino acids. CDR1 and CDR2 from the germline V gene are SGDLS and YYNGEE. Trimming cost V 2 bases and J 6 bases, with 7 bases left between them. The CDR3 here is CASSVILDTQYF. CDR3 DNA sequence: TGTGCCAGCAGCGTTATCCTGGATACGCAGTATTTT.

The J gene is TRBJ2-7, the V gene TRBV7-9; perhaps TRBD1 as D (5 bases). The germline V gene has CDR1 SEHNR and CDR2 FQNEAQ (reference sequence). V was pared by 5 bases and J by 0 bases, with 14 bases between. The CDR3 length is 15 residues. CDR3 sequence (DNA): TGTGCCAGCAGCGTCACTACCAGGGCCTCCTACGAGCAGTACTTC. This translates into CASSVTTRASYEQYF.

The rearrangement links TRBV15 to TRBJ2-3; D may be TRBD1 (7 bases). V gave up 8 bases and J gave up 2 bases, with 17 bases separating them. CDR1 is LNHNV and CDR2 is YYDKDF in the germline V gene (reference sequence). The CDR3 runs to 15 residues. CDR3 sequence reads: CATGGTVVHTDTQYF. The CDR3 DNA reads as TGTGCCACCGGCGGGACAGTTGTGCACACAGATACGCAGTATTTT. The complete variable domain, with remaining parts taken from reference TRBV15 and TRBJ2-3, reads DAMVIQNPRYQVTQFGKPVTLSCSQTLNHNVMYWYQQKSSQAPKLLFHYYDKDFNNEADTPDNFQSRRPNTSFCFLDIRSPGLGDTAMYLCATGGTVVHTDTQYFGPGTRLTVL.

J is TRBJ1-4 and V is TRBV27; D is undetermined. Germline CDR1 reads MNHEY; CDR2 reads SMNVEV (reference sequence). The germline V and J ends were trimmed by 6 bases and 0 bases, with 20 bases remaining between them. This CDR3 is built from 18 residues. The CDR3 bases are TGTGCCAGCAGCATATCGTCGGGCTCCCTTGCAACTAATGAAAAACTGTTTTTT. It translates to CASSISSGSLATNEKLFF.

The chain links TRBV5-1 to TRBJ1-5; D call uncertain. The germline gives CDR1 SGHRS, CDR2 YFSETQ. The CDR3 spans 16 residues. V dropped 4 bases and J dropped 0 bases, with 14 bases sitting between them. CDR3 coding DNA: TGCGCCAGCAGCCCTACCGTGGAGTATAGCAATCAGCCCCAGCATTTT. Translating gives CASSPTVEYSNQPQHF.

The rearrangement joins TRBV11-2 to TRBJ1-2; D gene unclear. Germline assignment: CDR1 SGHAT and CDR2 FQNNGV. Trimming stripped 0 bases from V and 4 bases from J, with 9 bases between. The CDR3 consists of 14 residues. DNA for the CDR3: TGTGCCAGCAGCTTAGAGGGTGTCCCCTATGGCTACACCTTC. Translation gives CASSLEGVPYGYTF. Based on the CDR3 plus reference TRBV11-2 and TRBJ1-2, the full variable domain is EAGVAQSPRYKIIEKRQSVAFWCNPISGHATLYWYQQILGQGPKLLIQFQNNGVVDDSQLPKDRFSAERLKGVDSTLKIQPAKLEDSAVYLCASSLEGVPYGYTFGSGTRLTVV.

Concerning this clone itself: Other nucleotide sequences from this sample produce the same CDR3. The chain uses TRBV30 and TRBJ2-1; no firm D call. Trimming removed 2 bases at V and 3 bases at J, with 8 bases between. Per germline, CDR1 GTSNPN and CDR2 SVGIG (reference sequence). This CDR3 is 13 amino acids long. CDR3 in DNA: TGTGCCTGGAGTTCGGGTCTCTACAATGAGCAGTTCTTC. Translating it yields CAWSSGLYNEQFF.

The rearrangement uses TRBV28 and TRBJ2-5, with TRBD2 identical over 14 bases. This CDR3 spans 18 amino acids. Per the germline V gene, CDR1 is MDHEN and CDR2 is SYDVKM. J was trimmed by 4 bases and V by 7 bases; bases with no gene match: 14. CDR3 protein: CASTLDTAGLAGGETQYF. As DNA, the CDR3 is TGTGCCAGCACCCTTGATACCGCAGGACTAGCGGGAGGAGAGACCCAGTACTTC.

In nucleotides, the CDR3 is TGTGCCAGCAGCCCCCGAGACCACCAAAACACAGATACGCAGTATTTT. Protein sequence: CASSPRDHQNTDTQYF. The V call is TRBV9, the J call TRBJ2-3; D is unresolved. The CDR3 is 16 amino acids. Germline V gene sequence: CDR1 SGDLS, CDR2 YYNGEE. Trimming took off 4 bases at V and 2 bases at J, with 17 bases between the two ends. Drawing the rest from reference TRBV9 and TRBJ2-3, the complete variable domain is DSGVTQTPKHLITATGQRVTLRCSPRSGDLSVYWYQQSLDQGLQFLIQYYNGEERAKGNILERFSAQQFPDLHSELNLSSLELGDSALYFCASSPRDHQNTDTQYFGPGTRLTVL.